This T cell receptor (beta chain) was observed in a study of cytomegalovirus exposure and HLA in healthy donors. Amplification used 60 Vbeta primers and 13 Jbeta primers. Sequencing used immunoSEQ multiplex PCR; TCRdb keeps in-frame clones, though not all of them. Of about 160,000 clones listed, roughly 79% are singletons. This clone turned up a few times. The donors were healthy bone marrow donors. CDR3 size: 16 residues. Per the germline V gene, CDR1 is SGHRS and CDR2 is YFSETQ. V lost 1 base and J 0 bases, leaving 14 bases between the germline ends. The gene calls are TRBV5-1 and TRBJ2-7, with D possibly TRBD2 on 6 matching bases. This TCR derives from a woman in her fifties or sixties in good health and CMV-seronegative. The sample comprised PBMCs. The CDR3 DNA follows: TGCGCCAGCAGCTTGAATACGGGACTCAGCTCCTACGAGCAGTACTTC. This codes for CASSLNTGLSSYEQYF.